A selection of T cell receptor beta chains follows, all from one sample in a study of cytomegalovirus exposure and HLA in healthy donors. The data were produced by immunoSEQ multiplex PCR, yet TCRdb's version contains in-frame clones alone and is incomplete. The table lists about 110,000 clones, 65% to 85% of them singletons. Sequenced material: PBMCs. These receptors originate from a man aged 25-45 years in good health and CMV-seropositive. Both conserved end residues are part of each CDR3. D genes are given only for firm matches. Not all rows give a size; the values are once, few, many and, for expanded clones, a class.

clone size: .
V gene: TRBV27
D gene: TRBD1
J gene: TRBJ2-7
CDR3 protein: CASSLRGQGPYEQYF
CDR3 DNA: TGTGCCAGCAGTTTAAGGGGACAGGGGCCCTACGAGCAGTACTTC

clone size: once
V gene: TRBV25-1
D gene: TRBD1
J gene: TRBJ2-1
CDR3 protein: CASSGAPGGSYNEQFF
CDR3 DNA: TGTGCCAGCAGTGGGGCCCCAGGGGGCTCCTACAATGAGCAGTTCTTC

clone size: once
V gene: TRBV11-1
D gene: TRBD2
J gene: TRBJ2-3
CDR3 protein: CASSVAGGGFRTDTQYF
CDR3 DNA: TGTGCCAGCAGCGTAGCGGGCGGGGGGTTCCGCACAGATACGCAGTATTTT

clone size: .
V gene: TRBV11-2
D gene: .
J gene: TRBJ2-7
CDR3 protein: CASSYGQGSSYEQYF
CDR3 DNA: TGTGCCAGCAGCTACGGGCAGGGCAGCTCCTACGAGCAGTACTTC

clone size: once
V gene: TRBV7-2
D gene: TRBD2
J gene: TRBJ2-3
CDR3 protein: CASSVTRRGSHTQYF
CDR3 DNA: TGTGCCAGCAGCGTCACAAGGCGGGGGAGCCATACGCAGTATTTT

clone size: .
V gene: TRBV10-2
D gene: TRBD2
J gene: TRBJ2-7
CDR3 protein: CASAPGLAGYEQYF
CDR3 DNA: TGCGCCAGCGCTCCGGGACTAGCGGGGTACGAGCAGTACTTC

clone size: few
V gene: TRBV2
D gene: TRBD1
J gene: TRBJ1-1
CDR3 protein: CASSYRGPGAFF
CDR3 DNA: TGTGCCAGCAGTTACAGGGGCCCCGGAGCTTTCTTT

clone size: once
V gene: TRBV27
D gene: TRBD1
J gene: TRBJ1-3
CDR3 protein: CASSSTYRGVNTIYF
CDR3 DNA: TGTGCCAGCAGTTCCACCTACAGGGGTGTAAACACCATATATTTT

clone size: .
V gene: TRBV2
D gene: .
J gene: TRBJ2-5
CDR3 protein: CASSQGAQETQYF
CDR3 DNA: TGTGCCAGCAGCCAAGGGGCCCAAGAGACCCAGTACTTC

clone size: many
V gene: TRBV5-4
D gene: .
J gene: TRBJ1-1
CDR3 protein: CASSLAHAELAFF
CDR3 DNA: TGTGCCAGCAGCTTGGCCCACGCCGAGCTTGCTTTCTTT

clone size: .
V gene: TRBV4-3
D gene: .
J gene: TRBJ2-2
CDR3 protein: CASSQDIATNTGELFF
CDR3 DNA: TGCGCCAGCAGCCAAGATATAGCGACGAACACCGGGGAGCTGTTTTTT

clone size: .
V gene: TRBV19
D gene: TRBD1
J gene: TRBJ1-2
CDR3 protein: CASSKTGYNGYTF
CDR3 DNA: TGTGCCAGTAGTAAGACAGGGTATAATGGCTACACCTTC

clone size: .
V gene: TRBV29-1
D gene: .
J gene: TRBJ1-1
CDR3 protein: CSVVRGGDEAFF
CDR3 DNA: TGCAGCGTTGTTCGCGGGGGAGATGAAGCTTTCTTT

clone size: .
V gene: TRBV5-4
D gene: TRBD2
J gene: TRBJ2-3
CDR3 protein: CASSPSGGLTDTQYF
CDR3 DNA: TGTGCCAGCAGCCCGAGCGGGGGTCTCACAGATACGCAGTATTTT